A selection of T cell receptor beta chains follows, all from one sample in a study of technical replicates of blood from several donors. The data were produced by immunoSEQ multiplex PCR, yet TCRdb's version contains in-frame clones alone and is incomplete. The table has tens of thousands of clones, over 85% seen once; the top ten hold around 0.34%. Specimen: T cells isolated from PBMCs. These receptors were collected from a human donor in good health. The CDR3 runs from the conserved cysteine through the conserved F or W. The D gene is left open where the match is weak. A row's size may be missing; if present it is once, few, many or a size class.

j_call	d_call	clone_size	v_call	cdr3_nt	cdr3_aa
TRBJ2-3	TRBD2	-	TRBV9	TGTGCCAGCAGCGATAGCGGGTTTAGCACAGATACGCAGTATTTT	CASSDSGFSTDTQYF
TRBJ2-7	TRBD2	once	TRBV28	TGTGCCAGCAGCCTCCCGGGACCGGGACTAGCCCTCAGCTCCTACGAGCAGTACTTC	CASSLPGPGLALSSYEQYF
TRBJ2-3	TRBD2	-	TRBV4-3	TGCGCCAGCAGCCAGGGACTAGCGAGGACAGATACGCAGTATTTT	CASSQGLARTDTQYF
TRBJ2-7	-	-	TRBV2	TGTGCCAGCTTGACAGAGCTATTTTCCTACGAGCAGTACTTC	CASLTELFSYEQYF
TRBJ2-1	-	-	TRBV25-1	TGTGCCAGCAGTGATAGTTCGGGGTATGAGCAGTTCTTC	CASSDSSGYEQFF
TRBJ2-7	-	once	TRBV5-6	TGTGCCAGCAGCTCGGGGTCCTACGAGCAGTACTTC	CASSSGSYEQYF
TRBJ1-2	TRBD1	-	TRBV11-3	TGTGCCAATCAGGGGGCAGACGACACCTTC	CANQGADDTF
TRBJ2-1	TRBD2	-	TRBV11-2	TGTGCCAGCAGAGTTGGGACTAGCGGGATCAGCGATGAGCAGTTCTTC	CASRVGTSGISDEQFF
TRBJ1-1	-	-	TRBV9	TGTGCCAGCAGCGCAGGGGTAGGGCCTGAAGCTTTCTTT	CASSAGVGPEAFF
TRBJ2-7	TRBD1	-	TRBV5-1	TGCGCCAGCAGCCCCTGGACAGGGACGGGAGAGCAGTACTTC	CASSPWTGTGEQYF
TRBJ1-2	TRBD1	-	TRBV5-4	TGTGCCAGCAGCCAGGGGGCCGGGACGCCTGGGGGCTACACCTTC	CASSQGAGTPGGYTF
TRBJ1-2	-	-	TRBV5-4	TGTGCCAGCAGCTTTGGGGGGAGCTACACCTTC	CASSFGGSYTF
TRBJ2-5	-	-	TRBV4-3	TGCGCCAGCAGCCAAGACTTGCAAGAGACCCAGTACTTC	CASSQDLQETQYF
TRBJ2-7	-	-	TRBV4-2	TGTGCCAGCAGCCTAGTTGGTTACGAGCAGTACTTC	CASSLVGYEQYF
TRBJ2-1	TRBD2	-	TRBV7-3	TGTGCCAGCAGCCCCGGGACTAGCGGGAGGGAGCAGTTCTTC	CASSPGTSGREQFF
TRBJ1-2	TRBD1	-	TRBV27	TGTGCCAGCAGTCGAGGACAGGGGGCTATATATGGCTACACCTTC	CASSRGQGAIYGYTF
TRBJ2-5	TRBD2	-	TRBV9	TGTGCCAGCAGCGTAGCCAGCGGGATGGGGGAGACCCAGTACTTC	CASSVASGMGETQYF
TRBJ2-7	TRBD1	-	TRBV18	TGTGCCAGCTCACTCGGGACAGGGAGCTCCTACGAGCAGTACTTC	CASSLGTGSSYEQYF
TRBJ2-1	-	-	TRBV6-5	TGTGCCAGCAGTTACTCGGTGACCTCAGGAGGGAGTGAGCAGTTCTTC	CASSYSVTSGGSEQFF
TRBJ2-2	-	-	TRBV20-1	TGCAGTGCTTATTTCACCGGGGAGCTGTTTTTT	CSAYFTGELFF
TRBJ2-7	TRBD1	once	TRBV5-1	TGCGCCAGCAGCTTGGCGGACAGGCCCTCCTACGAGCAGTACTTC	CASSLADRPSYEQYF
TRBJ2-1	-	-	TRBV19	TGTGCCAGTAGTATAATGGTAGCGGCTAGCTCCTACAATGAGCAGTTCTTC	CASSIMVAASSYNEQFF
TRBJ2-1	TRBD1	-	TRBV29-1	TGCAGCGTTGTGGGACAGGCTTACTACAATGAGCAGTTCTTC	CSVVGQAYYNEQFF
TRBJ1-2	-	-	TRBV30	TGTGCCTGGACCTTTACAGGACCCTATGGCTACACCTTC	CAWTFTGPYGYTF
TRBJ2-1	-	-	TRBV12-5	TGTGCTAGTGGTTTGGGACTAGTTACGAGTCCCTACAATGAGCAGTTCTTC	CASGLGLVTSPYNEQFF
TRBJ2-3	TRBD2	-	TRBV7-8	TGTGCCAGGAGAGCGGGAGTGGGAGATACGCAGTATTTT	CARRAGVGDTQYF
TRBJ2-7	TRBD1	-	TRBV6-6	TGTGCCAGCAGTTTCGACCGGACAGGGAAAAACGAGCAGTACTTC	CASSFDRTGKNEQYF
TRBJ1-1	-	-	TRBV11-3	TGTGCCAGTCAAGGGGGGGACACTGAAGCTTTCTTT	CASQGGDTEAFF
TRBJ2-7	-	once	TRBV7-9	TGTGCCAGCAGCTTACTAGCGCTCGAGCAGTACTTC	CASSLLALEQYF
TRBJ2-7	-	-	TRBV19	TGTGCCAGTAGTAAACCAGGGTTTTACGAGCAGTACTTC	CASSKPGFYEQYF
TRBJ1-1	TRBD1	-	TRBV4-2	TGTGCCAGCAGCACCCGGGACAGGGGGCGGACTTTCTTT	CASSTRDRGRTFF
TRBJ2-7	-	-	TRBV19	TGTGCCAGTAGTATAGTTTCAGACTCCTACGAGCAGTACTTC	CASSIVSDSYEQYF
TRBJ1-1	-	few	TRBV4-1	TGCGCCAGCAGCGCAGGAGGCACGCCGAACACTGAAGCTTTCTTT	CASSAGGTPNTEAFF
TRBJ2-1	-	-	TRBV7-2	TGTGCCAGCAGCCCTGGGACTGCTCGGACTGAGCAGTTCTTC	CASSPGTARTEQFF
TRBJ1-2	-	-	TRBV6-1	TGTGCCAGCAGTGAAGGGACCGGGACTAACTATGGCTACACCTTC	CASSEGTGTNYGYTF
TRBJ2-1	TRBD2	-	TRBV7-2	TGTGCCAGCAGCTTATCAGCACTACTAGCGGGATACAATGAGCAGTTCTTC	CASSLSALLAGYNEQFF
TRBJ2-2	TRBD2	-	TRBV2	TGTGCCAGCTGGGAGGGCCAGTTCACTGGGGAGCTGTTTTTT	CASWEGQFTGELFF
TRBJ2-7	TRBD2	-	TRBV9	TGTGCCAGCAGCGGCTGGGGTAGCGGGAGATTCGAGCAGTACTTC	CASSGWGSGRFEQYF
TRBJ1-2	TRBD1	-	TRBV29-1	TGCAGCGTTGAAAGGCCAGGGGGACGTTCAGGCTACACCTTC	CSVERPGGRSGYTF